Included here is one T cell receptor beta chain sequence, with context. The antigen is unknown. Second-dose intervals near 4 or 12 weeks were combined. Here immunoSEQ multiplex PCR was the method, and the copy in TCRdb shows in-frame clones only, minus some. The table has 250,000 to 300,000 clones, around 93% seen once. The data originate from a study of T cell responses to AZD1222 COVID-19 vaccine. The CDR3 contains 15 residues. Whole-study results and caveats: The donor group comprised mostly white British people and more females; the analysis possibly underestimated clonal diversity. When two AZD1222 doses had been given, Spike-specific TCR breadth and depth rose. Seropositive AZD1222 recipients at baseline numbered only 6 or 7.

This specimen was peripheral blood, taken 28 days after the second AZD1222 dose. The genes are TRBV1 and TRBJ2-2; the listed D gene, TRBD2, was not tested against the DNA. TRBV1 is classified as a pseudogene. This clonotype was sampled from an adult who received the AZD1222 COVID-19 vaccine. This chain's CDR3 is CTSSQTGGPTGELFF. The DNA of the CDR3 is TGCACCAGCAGCCAAACGGGGGGCCCGACCGGGGAGCTGTTTTTT.